A single sample is the source of the 26 T cell receptor beta chains below, sequenced in a study of Graves' ophthalmopathy and Graves' hyperthyroidism. Amplification from RNA transcripts yielded the TCR beta CDR3 regions. HTBI primers were employed in first-round RT-PCR, then a second-round multiplex PCR followed. One entry per CDR3 protein results from TCRdb running MiXCR on the multiplex PCR reads. The sample holds 230,000 or so distinct CDR3 sequences; roughly 50% are singletons and the top ten take about half. Sample: peripheral blood. The receptors were gathered from an adult man with Graves' ophthalmopathy.

The rearrangement uses TRBV12-3 or TRBV12-4 and TRBJ1-3, with a possible D match to TRBD1 (5 bases). The CDR3 totals 13 residues. V was shortened by 9 bases and J by 0 bases, with 9 bases between the two germline ends. The CDR3 coding sequence is TGTGCCAGTGGGACCCACTCTGGAAACACCATATATTTT. Its translation is CASGTHSGNTIYF.

The chain is built from TRBV10-3 and TRBJ1-4; possible D gene TRBD1, 6 bases. CDR1 and CDR2 (germline): ENHRY, SYGVKD. The CDR3 spans 16 residues. V lost 6 bases to trimming and J lost 5 bases, with 19 bases between them. CDR3 nucleotide sequence: TGTGCCATCAGCCCTACAGGGTCAGAAGGGAATGAAAAACTGTTTTTT. Its protein is CAISPTGSEGNEKLFF.

The chain recombines TRBV5-5 with TRBJ1-2; 8 bases map to TRBD1. This CDR3 is built from 17 residues. The V and J ends lost 4 bases and 6 bases, in that order; junction bases with no gene match: 17. Germline V gene sequence: CDR1 SGHKS, CDR2 YYEKEE (reference sequence). The CDR3 region has the DNA TGTGCCAGCAGCGGTGACCACGGAGGACAGGGCGGCCATGGCTACACCTTC. Amino acid sequence: CASSGDHGGQGGHGYTF.

This chain links TRBV28 with TRBJ1-1; D ambiguous. CDR3 length: 11 residues. The germline V gene encodes CDR1 MDHEN and CDR2 SYDVKM. The V end lost 7 bases, the J end lost 2 bases, and 5 bases lay between the germline ends. The DNA for the CDR3 is TGTGCCAGCACCATAAACACTGAAGCTTTCTTT. This codes for CASTINTEAFF. The whole variable domain, filled in from reference TRBV28 and TRBJ1-1, reads DVKVTQSSRYLVKRTGEKVFLECVQDMDHENMFWYRQDPGLGLRLIYFSYDVKMKEKGDIPEGYSVSREKKERFSLILESASTNQTSMYLCASTINTEAFFGQGTRLTVV.

The rearrangement uses TRBV7-8 and TRBJ2-7; 7 bases agree with TRBD1. V trimming: 5 bases; J trimming: 5 bases; junction bases outside the gene matches: 9. Germline values: CDR1 SGHVS, CDR2 FQNEAQ. CDR3 length: 14 amino acids. This chain's CDR3 is CASSASTGRNEQYF. CDR3 nucleotide sequence: TGTGCCAGCAGCGCTTCGACAGGGCGGAACGAGCAGTACTTC. Filled out from reference TRBV7-8 and TRBJ2-7, the complete variable domain reads GAGVSQSPRYKVAKRGQDVALRCDPISGHVSLFWYQQALGQGPEFLTYFQNEAQLDKSGLPSDRFFAERPEGSVSTLKIQRTQQEDSAVYLCASSASTGRNEQYFGPGTRLTVT.

The J gene is TRBJ1-2, the V gene TRBV10-3; 11 positions agree with TRBD1. The CDR3 has 14 amino acids. CDR1 and CDR2 from the germline V gene are ENHRY and SYGVKD. The trim removed 10 bases at V and 6 bases at J, leaving 10 bases unmatched. CDR3 bases: TGTGCCAGCATAGGGACAGGGGGGAGTGATGGCTACACCTTC. It encodes CASIGTGGSDGYTF.

The chain recombines TRBV7-9 with TRBJ1-1, with 8 positions matching TRBD1. Losses at the gene ends were 5 bases for V and 1 base for J; bases not matched to a gene: 6. CDR3 length: 15 amino acids. Germline values: CDR1 SEHNR, CDR2 FQNEAQ (reference sequence). The DNA for the CDR3 is TGTGCCAGCAGCCCCCGGACAGGGCCGAACACTGAAGCTTTCTTT. It translates to CASSPRTGPNTEAFF. Variable domain in full (rest from reference TRBV7-9 and TRBJ1-1): DTGVSQNPRHKITKRGQNVTFRCDPISEHNRLYWYRQTLGQGPEFLTYFQNEAQLEKSRLLSDRFSAERPKGSFSTLEIQRTEQGDSAMYLCASSPRTGPNTEAFFGQGTRLTVV.

This clonotype was observed at least ten times. The chain couples TRBV7-2 to TRBJ1-2; D is unresolved. The CDR3 has 14 residues. V was clipped by 1 base and J by 4 bases, with 10 bases between them. The germline CDR1 and CDR2 sequences are SGHTA and FQGNSA. CDR3 sequence: CASSLVRGSYGYTF. The CDR3 DNA reads as TGTGCCAGCAGCTTAGTCCGGGGTTCCTATGGCTACACCTTC. Drawing the rest from reference TRBV7-2 and TRBJ1-2, the complete variable domain is GAGVSQSPSNKVTEKGKDVELRCDPISGHTALYWYRQSLGQGLEFLIYFQGNSAPDKSGLPSDRFSAERTGGSVSTLTIQRTQQEDSAVYLCASSLVRGSYGYTFGSGTRLTVV.

The rearrangement links TRBV7-6 to TRBJ2-3; D gene ambiguous. The CDR3 length is 13 residues. From germline, CDR1 is SGHVS and CDR2 FNYEAQ. This CDR3 is CASASGGTDTQYF. CDR3 DNA sequence: TGTGCTTCGGCTAGTGGGGGCACAGATACGCAGTATTTT. The full variable domain, its missing parts supplied by reference TRBV7-6 and TRBJ2-3, is GAGVSQSPRYKVTKRGQDVALRCDPISGHVSLYWYRQALGQGPEFLTYFNYEAQQDKSGLPNDRFSAERPEGSISTLTIQRTEQRDSAMYRCASASGGTDTQYFGPGTRLTVL.

The chain recombines TRBV5-1 with TRBJ1-1; a possible D gene is TRBD1 (6 bases). Per the germline V gene, CDR1 is SGHRS and CDR2 is YFSETQ. This CDR3 is 12 amino acids long. The germline V and J ends were trimmed by 5 bases and 4 bases, with 9 bases remaining between them. CDR3 residues: CASRAGATEAFF. In nucleotides, the CDR3 is TGCGCCAGCAGGGCAGGGGCCACTGAAGCTTTCTTT.

This chain joins TRBV20-1 and TRBJ2-7; perhaps TRBD1 as D (6 bases). V dropped 6 bases and J dropped 2 bases, with 11 bases sitting between them. Per the germline V gene, CDR1 is DFQATT and CDR2 is SNEGSKA (reference sequence). The length of the CDR3 is 12 residues. CDR3 DNA: TGCAGTGCCAACCGGGACACCTACGAGCAGTACTTC. Residues: CSANRDTYEQYF.

This chain uses TRBV10-3 with TRBJ2-7; the match to TRBD1 covers 8 bases. The V segment lost 3 bases and the J segment 1 base; nucleotides outside the gene matches: 2. This CDR3 is built from 14 residues. The germline V gene has CDR1 ENHRY and CDR2 SYGVKD. The CDR3 nucleotides read TGTGCCATCAGTGATGGACAGGGATCCTACGAGCAGTACTTC. Its translation is CAISDGQGSYEQYF.

The chain couples TRBV20-1 to TRBJ2-7; D unresolved. Germline V gene sequence: CDR1 DFQATT, CDR2 SNEGSKA (reference sequence). The V end was cut by 2 bases, the J end by 6 bases, with 14 bases between. The CDR3 is 13 residues long. The CDR3 sequence is CSARPAPGSEQYF. In DNA form, the CDR3 reads TGCAGTGCTAGACCCGCCCCCGGCTCCGAGCAGTACTTC.

As to this clonotype: Because the CDR3 is missing its conserved closing phenylalanine or tryptophan, this is likely a read error. The chain carries TRBV10-1 and TRBJ2-7; 12 positions match TRBD1. Per the germline V gene, CDR1 is WNHNN and CDR2 is SYGVQD (reference sequence). Unmatched junction bases numbered 8, after V lost 6 bases and J lost 5 bases. The CDR3 spans 15 residues. CDR3 loop: CASSPTGTGGDEQYL. The CDR3 DNA sequence: TGCGCCAGCAGCCCTACCGGGACAGGGGGCGACGAGCAGTACCTC.

This clonotype was detected once. The chain links TRBV20-1 to TRBJ2-2, with TRBD2 as a possible D gene (7 bases). Germline V gene sequence: CDR1 DFQATT, CDR2 SNEGSKA (reference sequence). V gave up 0 bases and J gave up 3 bases, with 14 bases separating them. The CDR3 spans 16 residues. DNA of the CDR3: TGCAGTGCTAGAGATCTAGCGGAGGGGGACACCGGGGAGCTGTTTTTT. Residues: CSARDLAEGDTGELFF.

V and J are TRBV20-1 and TRBJ1-5, with no clear D. The germline CDR1 and CDR2 sequences are DFQATT and SNEGSKA (reference sequence). Trimming pared 2 bases from V and 0 bases from J, leaving 8 bases between. CDR3 size: 14 residues. CDR3 loop: CSARRHNSNQPQHF. CDR3 coding DNA: TGCAGTGCTAGACGACACAATAGCAATCAGCCCCAGCATTTT.

The chain recombines TRBV10-1 with TRBJ2-6, with no clear D. The V end was cut by 0 bases, the J end by 0 bases, with 12 bases between. The CDR3 is 18 amino acids. The germline CDR1 and CDR2 sequences are WNHNN and SYGVQD (reference sequence). The CDR3 DNA sequence: TGCGCCAGCAGTGAGTCGAGGAACCCCTACTCTGGGGCCAACGTCCTGACTTTC. Translated: CASSESRNPYSGANVLTF.

This chain joins TRBV9 and TRBJ2-7, with 16 bases aligning to TRBD2. The CDR3 loop spans 15 amino acids. Germline V lookup: CDR1 SGDLS, CDR2 YYNGEE. With V trimmed by 4 bases and J by 5 bases, 3 bases remained unmatched. The CDR3 DNA sequence: TGTGCCAGCAGCCAGGGACTAGCGGGAGGGAACGAGCAGTACTTC. Translating it yields CASSQGLAGGNEQYF.

The count of this clonotype is one. The rearrangement links TRBV9 to TRBJ1-2; D remains unclear. V was trimmed by 6 bases and J by 6 bases, leaving 18 bases between them. The CDR3 consists of 14 residues. Germline CDR1 reads SGDLS; CDR2 reads YYNGEE. CDR3 sequence reads: CASTTPGRNHGYTF. The CDR3 DNA reads as TGTGCCAGCACCACACCAGGACGGAACCATGGCTACACCTTC.

This clonotype was observed a few times. The genes are TRBV15 and TRBJ1-1, with no clear D. V was cut by 1 base and J by 4 bases, with 13 bases left in between. CDR1 and CDR2 (germline): LNHNV, YYDKDF (reference sequence). The CDR3 has 15 amino acids. Written as DNA, the CDR3 is TGTGCCACCAGCAGAGGGGCCGGACCGATCACTGAAGCTTTCTTT. It encodes CATSRGAGPITEAFF.

This clonotype turned up a few times. The chain carries TRBV6-7 and TRBJ1-6; TRBD1 matches 8 bases. TRBV6-7 is an open reading frame, and its role is uncertain. The CDR3 is 15 residues long. With 6 bases clipped from V and 7 bases from J, the junction kept 8 bases outside the gene matches. CDR3 region: CASRPGQGYNSPLHF. CDR3 coding DNA: TGTGCCAGCAGACCCGGACAGGGTTACAATTCACCCCTCCACTTT.

This clonotype was detected a few times. V gene TRBV20-1 combines with J gene TRBJ2-7; D is possibly TRBD1 (6 bases). This CDR3 is 15 amino acids long. Trimming removed 3 bases from V and 0 bases from J, with 15 bases in between. CDR1 and CDR2 (germline): DFQATT, SNEGSKA (reference sequence). The CDR3, as DNA: TGCAGTGCTAGTGACCCGGGACACAGCTCCTACGAGCAGTACTTC. It encodes CSASDPGHSSYEQYF.

The genes are TRBV20-1 and TRBJ2-7; TRBD2 aligns across 10 bases. V trimming: 7 bases; J trimming: 3 bases; junction bases outside the gene matches: 9. The CDR3 spans 14 residues. Germline CDR1 reads DFQATT; CDR2 reads SNEGSKA (reference sequence). In DNA form, the CDR3 reads TGCAGTGAGCCTAGCGGGAGACTGGGCTACGAGCAGTACTTC. Amino acid sequence: CSEPSGRLGYEQYF.

The table lists this clonotype with a few counts. J is TRBJ1-2 and V is TRBV29-1, with 11 bases aligning to TRBD1. CDR3 length equals 14 residues. The J segment lost 5 bases and the V segment lost 5 bases, leaving 7 bases of the junction unmatched. Germline lookup yields CDR1 SQVTM and CDR2 ANQGSEA. CDR3 residues: CSVMGGTGGYGYTF. The CDR3 nucleotides are TGCAGCGTTATGGGGGGGACAGGGGGGTATGGCTACACCTTC.

This clonotype was found a few times. The chain has TRBV7-3 and TRBJ2-7, with TRBD1 matching over 8 bases. There are 18 residues in the CDR3. With 2 bases clipped from V and 1 base from J, the junction kept 13 bases outside the gene matches. Germline V lookup: CDR1 SGHTA, CDR2 FQGTGA. CDR3 nucleotides: TGTGCCAGCAGCTTATTGGGGAGGCAGGGGGCGACTTCCTACGAGCAGTACTTC. Translation gives CASSLLGRQGATSYEQYF.

The chain joins TRBV12-3 or TRBV12-4 to TRBJ1-5, with a tentative D call TRBD1 (5 bases). The CDR3 has 14 amino acids. The V gene lost 8 bases and the J gene lost 1 base, with 12 bases spanning the gap. The CDR3 spells CASAPGFSNQPQHF. CDR3 bases: TGTGCCAGCGCCCCAGGGTTCAGCAATCAGCCCCAGCATTTT.